This T cell receptor beta chain was sequenced during a study of T cell responses to AZD1222 COVID-19 vaccine. On the study more broadly: Second-dose timings of about 4 or about 12 weeks were pooled. Study-level findings and limits: Baseline serology detected seropositivity in only 6 or 7 AZD1222 recipients. White British donors predominated, females outnumbered males, and clonal diversity was possibly underestimated. Of spike-specific TCRs, nearly half reportedly target regions left unmutated in variants.

This clone was recorded only once. Its antigen is not known. Germline V gene sequence: CDR1 SGHDN, CDR2 FVKESK. Germline trimming cut 4 bases from V and 5 bases from J; bases unmatched to any gene: 7. The CDR3 contains 14 residues. Assay: immunoSEQ multiplex PCR; the TCRdb copy retains only in-frame clones and omits some. Altogether some 140,000 clones are present, roughly nine tenths being singletons, with the ten largest covering approximately 17%. The chain recombines TRBV14 with TRBJ1-1, with TRBD1 matching over 7 bases. The specimen was peripheral blood, collected on day 0 of AZD1222 vaccination. This receptor was obtained from an adult in good health. This CDR3 reads CASSLLQGVTEAFF. The CDR3 DNA is TGTGCCAGCAGCCTTCTGCAGGGGGTAACTGAAGCTTTCTTT.